These 2 T cell receptor beta chains originate from one sample sequenced in a study of cytomegalovirus exposure and HLA in healthy donors. Primers included in the PCR were 60 Vbeta and 13 Jbeta primers. Clones were read by immunoSEQ multiplex PCR, and TCRdb kept only the in-frame ones, dropping some. The data hold around 150,000 clones, with approximately 72% observed a single time. Input material: PBMCs. Receptors were obtained from a man in his forties in good health and CMV-seropositive.

This rearrangement joins TRBV19 to TRBJ1-1; 7 positions match TRBD1. V lost 0 bases, J lost 4 bases, and 5 bases stayed unmatched. The length of the CDR3 is 15 residues. Germline V gives CDR1 LNHDA, CDR2 SQIVND (reference sequence). The CDR3 loop reads CASSIDSTGATEAFF. The CDR3 nucleotides read TGTGCCAGTAGTATAGACAGTACAGGGGCCACTGAAGCTTTCTTT.

The table lists this clone with a few counts. The chain employs TRBV6-5 and TRBJ1-1, with D perhaps TRBD1 (6 bases). The CDR3 has 16 amino acids. V was trimmed by 2 bases and J by 5 bases, leaving 18 bases between them. Germline CDR1 reads MNHEY; CDR2 reads SVGAGI. CDR3 bases: TGTGCCAGCAGTTACGGGGGCCCAGGGCGGAGTACTGAAGCTTTCTTT. Its translation is CASSYGGPGRSTEAFF.